This T cell receptor (beta chain) emerged from a study of T cells after yellow fever vaccination. General study points: The secondary T-cell response peaked on day 5, not day 15, but was weaker.

TCRdb reanalysed the 5' RACE reads using MiXCR and keeps one entry per CDR3 protein. The sample gives more than 95,000 distinct CDR3 sequences, 8% to 10% of which show up once; about two fifths is in the top ten. This clonotype turned up a few times. As yet, its antigen is unknown. The sequencing used CD8+ T cells sorted from PBMCs, collected on the day of the yellow fever booster vaccination. The TCR sequence derives from a young man who received the YFV17D yellow fever vaccine.

The CDR3 sequence: CSARGSFGNYGYTF. CDR3 in DNA: TGCAGCGCCCGGGGGAGTTTTGGAAACTATGGCTACACCTTC. The gene calls are TRBV20-1 and TRBJ1-2; D is perhaps TRBD1 (5 bases). The CDR3 is made up of 14 amino acids. Germline values: CDR1 DFQATT, CDR2 SNEGSKA (reference sequence).